The 20 T cell receptor beta chains given below trace back to one sample, sequenced in a study of blood T cell repertoires in COVID-19. Produced via immunoSEQ multiplex PCR; TCRdb's table is partial and in-frame only. The sample has 80,000 to 95,000 clones, approximately 80% seen once. The sequencing input was peripheral blood. The source is a woman aged 80 or over with acute or convalescent COVID-19.

This chain links TRBV28 with TRBJ1-5; no clear D. This CDR3 contains 12 residues. The germline V gene has CDR1 MDHEN and CDR2 SYDVKM. The germline V and J ends were trimmed by 6 bases and 11 bases, with 14 bases remaining between them. The CDR3 nucleotides read TGTGCCAGCAGCCCACTTGTTCCGGCCCAGCATTTT. Protein product: CASSPLVPAQHF.

V and J are TRBV28 and TRBJ1-2, with D tentatively TRBD1 (5 bases). Trimming stripped 3 bases from V and 4 bases from J, with 12 bases between. CDR1 and CDR2 (germline): MDHEN, SYDVKM. The CDR3 runs 14 residues. In nucleotides, the CDR3 is TGTGCCAGCAGTTTGCGGGTGGGGGGCTATGGCTACACCTTC. This gives the protein CASSLRVGGYGYTF.

This clone has a handful of counts. This chain links TRBV4-1 with TRBJ2-3, with 8 positions matching TRBD2. V gave up 3 bases and J gave up 0 bases; unmatched junction bases: 8. CDR1 and CDR2 from the germline V gene are MGHRA and YSYEKL. There are 17 residues in the CDR3. The chain's CDR3 is CASSHLGRGASTDTQYF. The CDR3 DNA follows: TGCGCCAGCAGCCATCTGGGGCGGGGGGCCAGCACAGATACGCAGTATTTT.

The gene calls are TRBV19 and TRBJ1-6, with D hard to call. Trimming pared 6 bases from V and 7 bases from J, leaving 10 bases between. The CDR3 covers 13 residues. The germline V gene has CDR1 LNHDA and CDR2 SQIVND (reference sequence). The CDR3 loop reads CASSYLGNSPLHF. The CDR3 DNA follows: TGTGCCAGTAGCTACCTCGGGAATTCACCCCTCCACTTT. Supplemented by reference TRBV19 and TRBJ1-6, the full variable domain reads DGGITQSPKYLFRKEGQNVTLSCEQNLNHDAMYWYRQDPGQGLRLIYYSQIVNDFQKGDIAEGYSVSREKKESFPLTVTSAQKNPTAFYLCASSYLGNSPLHFGNGTRLTVT.

The gene calls are TRBV7-2 and TRBJ2-1; a possible D gene is TRBD1 (6 bases). Trimming removed 4 bases from V and 2 bases from J, with 18 bases in between. The CDR3 has 17 amino acids. CDR1 and CDR2 (germline): SGHTA, FQGNSA. CDR3 sequence reads: CASSSPTGTATYNEQFF. CDR3 sequence (DNA): TGTGCCAGCAGCTCCCCAACAGGGACCGCAACCTACAATGAGCAGTTCTTC.

The rearrangement links TRBV28 to TRBJ1-2; no firm D call. Germline CDR1 reads MDHEN; CDR2 reads SYDVKM. This CDR3 is built from 13 residues. V was cut by 2 bases and J by 7 bases, with 11 bases left in between. Here the CDR3 reads CASSLGGRSGYTF. In nucleotides, the CDR3 is TGTGCCAGCAGTTTAGGAGGGCGAAGTGGCTACACCTTC.

The chain combines TRBV3-1 (or the pseudogene TRBV3-2) with TRBJ1-5; no clear D gene. Germline CDR1 reads LGHDT; CDR2 reads YNNKEL (reference sequence). V was trimmed by 2 bases and J by 5 bases, leaving 13 bases between them. CDR3 length: 15 residues. CDR3 residues: CASSQSVQADQPQHF. The CDR3 coding sequence is TGTGCCAGCAGCCAAAGTGTTCAGGCCGATCAGCCCCAGCATTTT.

This chain uses TRBV19 with TRBJ2-7, with D possibly being TRBD1 (6 bases). The V gene lost 5 bases and the J gene lost 3 bases, with 17 bases spanning the gap. The CDR3 consists of 15 residues. CDR1 and CDR2 (germline): LNHDA, SQIVND (reference sequence). The CDR3 nucleotides read TGTGCCAGTAGTGGGCAGGGGAATGTTATCTACGAGCAGTACTTC. It encodes CASSGQGNVIYEQYF. Drawing the rest from reference TRBV19 and TRBJ2-7, the complete variable domain is DGGITQSPKYLFRKEGQNVTLSCEQNLNHDAMYWYRQDPGQGLRLIYYSQIVNDFQKGDIAEGYSVSREKKESFPLTVTSAQKNPTAFYLCASSGQGNVIYEQYFGPGTRLTVT.

The V gene is TRBV5-1, the J gene TRBJ2-7; D unresolved. CDR3 length equals 15 residues. Trimming shortened V by 3 bases and J by 3 bases, and 16 bases separated the two germline ends. Germline assignment: CDR1 SGHRS and CDR2 YFSETQ. This CDR3 reads CASSSRFPPVYEQYF. The DNA for the CDR3 is TGCGCCAGCAGCTCCCGGTTCCCCCCCGTCTACGAGCAGTACTTC.

The chain links TRBV7-2 to TRBJ1-6; D gene uncertain. The germline V gene encodes CDR1 SGHTA and CDR2 FQGNSA. Deletions cut 5 bases from V and 0 bases from J, with 8 bases between. The CDR3 has 15 amino acids. Here the CDR3 reads CASSPVSSYNSPLHF. The CDR3, as DNA: TGTGCCAGCAGCCCCGTGAGCTCCTATAATTCACCCCTCCACTTT.

The rearrangement links TRBV12-3 or TRBV12-4 to TRBJ1-2; D not resolved. The CDR3 is 13 amino acids. The germline V and J ends were trimmed by 3 bases and 2 bases, with 7 bases remaining between them. The CDR3, as DNA: TGTGCCAGCAGTTTTCGAGAAAACTATGGCTACACCTTC. The encoded protein is CASSFRENYGYTF.

The chain combines TRBV6-5 with TRBJ1-1; TRBD1 might be the D (6 bases). CDR1 and CDR2 from the germline V gene are MNHEY and SVGAGI. Trimming took off 1 base at V and 1 base at J, with 10 bases between the two ends. CDR3 length: 15 residues. CDR3 in DNA: TGTGCCAGCAGTTACTTTACAGGGCCGAACACTGAAGCTTTCTTT. Encoded protein: CASSYFTGPNTEAFF.

This clone was detected only a few times. The DNA of the CDR3 is TGTGCCTGGAGCCCAGGGGGCCACTATGGCTACACCTTC. It yields the protein CAWSPGGHYGYTF. V is TRBV30 and J is TRBJ1-2, with 8 bases that match TRBD1. Germline V gives CDR1 GTSNPN, CDR2 SVGIG (reference sequence). With 3 bases clipped from V and 3 bases from J, the junction kept 3 bases outside the gene matches. The CDR3 runs to 13 residues.

V usage is TRBV4-3 and J usage is TRBJ1-5, with TRBD1 identical over 7 bases. From germline, CDR1 is LGHNA and CDR2 YSLEER. The CDR3 loop spans 16 amino acids. V trimming: 4 bases; J trimming: 0 bases; junction bases outside the gene matches: 6. The CDR3 DNA follows: TGCGCCAGCAGCCTGGGACAGCATAATAGCAATCAGCCCCAGCATTTT. This gives the protein CASSLGQHNSNQPQHF.

This clone came up many times. The chain joins TRBV15 to TRBJ1-1; D might be TRBD1 (6 bases). Germline V gene data show CDR1 as LNHNV and CDR2 as YYDKDF (reference sequence). The CDR3 has 13 residues. V gave up 0 bases and J gave up 8 bases, with 10 bases separating them. As DNA, the CDR3 is TGTGCCACCAGCAGAGACAGGGGTTGGGAAGCTTTCTTT. Amino acid sequence: CATSRDRGWEAFF.

The chain couples TRBV10-3 to TRBJ2-1; TRBD2 aligns across 7 bases. The CDR3 extends over 15 amino acids. Trimming at V came to 7 bases and at J to 5 bases, leaving 11 bases not matched to a gene. Germline lookup yields CDR1 ENHRY and CDR2 SYGVKD. CDR3 nucleotides: TGTGCCATCACGGCGGGAGTCCTCGGGAACAATGAGCAGTTCTTC. This codes for CAITAGVLGNNEQFF.

V gene TRBV28 combines with J gene TRBJ1-1; 9 nucleotides agree with TRBD1. CDR1 is MDHEN and CDR2 is SYDVKM in the germline V gene. V dropped 5 bases and J dropped 5; count of bases not matched to a gene: 12. The CDR3 sequence is 16 residues long. The CDR3: CASSPPTGGQQTEAFF. In DNA form, the CDR3 reads TGTGCCAGCAGTCCCCCGACAGGGGGTCAACAGACTGAAGCTTTCTTT.

The chain couples TRBV5-1 to TRBJ1-4, with 12 nucleotides matching TRBD1. CDR1 and CDR2 (germline): SGHRS, YFSETQ. V shed 2 bases and J 7 bases; nucleotides not matched to a gene: 6. The CDR3 covers 16 residues. The CDR3 reads CASSLGTGGAGEKLFF. The CDR3 region has the DNA TGCGCCAGCAGCTTAGGGACAGGGGGCGCGGGTGAAAAACTGTTTTTT.

The chain joins TRBV18 to TRBJ1-2; 8 bases align to TRBD1. CDR3 length equals 16 residues. In germline, CDR1 is KGHSH, CDR2 LQKENI. V was clipped by 1 base and J by 4 bases; unmatched bases: 8. CDR3 nucleotide sequence: TGTGCCAGCTCACCACGGCCGGGACAGGAGTTCTATGGCTACACCTTC. Translated: CASSPRPGQEFYGYTF.

This rearrangement joins TRBV6-5 to TRBJ1-3; the match to TRBD1 covers 7 bases. Germline lookup yields CDR1 MNHEY and CDR2 SVGAGI. Trimming took 3 bases from V and 3 from J; bases not matched to a gene: 2. The CDR3 covers 14 residues. Here the CDR3 reads CASSYRGLGNTIYF. The DNA for the CDR3 is TGTGCCAGCAGTTATAGGGGGCTTGGAAACACCATATATTTT.